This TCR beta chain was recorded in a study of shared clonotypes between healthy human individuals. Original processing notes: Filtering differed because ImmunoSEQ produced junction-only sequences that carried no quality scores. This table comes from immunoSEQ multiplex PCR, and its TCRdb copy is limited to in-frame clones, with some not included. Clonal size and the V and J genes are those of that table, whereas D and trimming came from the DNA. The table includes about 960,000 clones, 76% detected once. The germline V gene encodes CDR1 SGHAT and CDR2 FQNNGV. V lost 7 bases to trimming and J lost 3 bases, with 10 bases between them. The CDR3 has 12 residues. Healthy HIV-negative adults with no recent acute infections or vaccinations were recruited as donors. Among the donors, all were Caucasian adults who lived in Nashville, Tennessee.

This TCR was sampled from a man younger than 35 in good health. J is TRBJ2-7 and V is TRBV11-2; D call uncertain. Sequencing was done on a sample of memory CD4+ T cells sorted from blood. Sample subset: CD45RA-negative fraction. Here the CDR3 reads CASITPDYEQYF. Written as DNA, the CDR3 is TGTGCCAGCATCACCCCGGACTACGAGCAGTACTTC.